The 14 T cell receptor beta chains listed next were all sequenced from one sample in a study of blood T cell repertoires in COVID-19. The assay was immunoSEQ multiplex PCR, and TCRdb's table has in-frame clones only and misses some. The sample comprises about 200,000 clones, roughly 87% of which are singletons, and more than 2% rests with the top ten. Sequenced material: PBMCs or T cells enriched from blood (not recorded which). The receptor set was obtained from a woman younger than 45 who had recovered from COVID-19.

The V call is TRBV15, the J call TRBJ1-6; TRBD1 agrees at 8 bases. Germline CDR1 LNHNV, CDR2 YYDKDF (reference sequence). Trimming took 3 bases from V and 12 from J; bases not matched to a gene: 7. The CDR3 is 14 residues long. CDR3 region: CATSRQTGVEPLHF. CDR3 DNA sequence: TGTGCCACCAGCAGGCAGACAGGGGTGGAACCCCTCCACTTT.

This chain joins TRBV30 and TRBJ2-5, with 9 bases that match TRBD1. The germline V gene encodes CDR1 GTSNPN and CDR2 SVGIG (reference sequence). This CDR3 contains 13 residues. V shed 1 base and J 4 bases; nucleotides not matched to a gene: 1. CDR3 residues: CAWSGTGVETQYF. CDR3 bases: TGTGCCTGGAGTGGGACAGGGGTAGAGACCCAGTACTTC.

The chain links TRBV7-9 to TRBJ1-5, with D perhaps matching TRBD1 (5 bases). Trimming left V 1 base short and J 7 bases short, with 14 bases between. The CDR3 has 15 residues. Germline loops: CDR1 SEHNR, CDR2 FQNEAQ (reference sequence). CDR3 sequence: CASSLGSGFDQPQHF. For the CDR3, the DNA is TGTGCCAGCAGCTTAGGTTCAGGGTTTGACCAGCCCCAGCATTTT.

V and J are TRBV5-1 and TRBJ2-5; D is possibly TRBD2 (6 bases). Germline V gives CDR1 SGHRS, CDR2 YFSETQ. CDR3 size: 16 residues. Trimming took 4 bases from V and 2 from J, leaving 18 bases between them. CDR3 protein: CASSIGFGGRQETQYF. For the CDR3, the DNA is TGCGCCAGCAGCATAGGATTCGGGGGACGTCAAGAGACCCAGTACTTC.

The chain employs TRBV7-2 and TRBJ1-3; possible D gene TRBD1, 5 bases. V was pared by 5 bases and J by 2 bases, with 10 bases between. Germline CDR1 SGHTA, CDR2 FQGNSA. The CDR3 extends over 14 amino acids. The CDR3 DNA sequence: TGTGCCAGCAGCCCGCCAGGGACTGGAAACACCATATATTTT. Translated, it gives CASSPPGTGNTIYF.

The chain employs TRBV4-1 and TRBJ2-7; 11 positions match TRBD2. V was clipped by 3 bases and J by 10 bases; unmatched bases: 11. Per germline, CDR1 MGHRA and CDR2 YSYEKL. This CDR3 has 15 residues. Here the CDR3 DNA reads TGCGCCAGCAGCCAGGTAGCGGGGGGGTTTCCCCCACAGTACTTC. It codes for CASSQVAGGFPPQYF.

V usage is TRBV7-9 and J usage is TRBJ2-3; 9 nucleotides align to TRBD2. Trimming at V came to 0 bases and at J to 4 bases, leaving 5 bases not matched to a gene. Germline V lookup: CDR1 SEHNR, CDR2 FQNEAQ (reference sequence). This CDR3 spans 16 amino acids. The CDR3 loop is CASSLAGGGAPDTQYF. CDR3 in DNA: TGTGCCAGCAGCTTAGCTGGCGGGGGGGCCCCAGATACGCAGTATTTT.

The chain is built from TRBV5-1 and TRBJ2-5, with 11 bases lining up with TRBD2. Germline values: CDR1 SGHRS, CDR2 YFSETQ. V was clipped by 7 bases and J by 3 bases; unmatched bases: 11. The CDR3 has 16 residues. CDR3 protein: CASRTSGGVGKETQYF. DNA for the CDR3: TGCGCCAGCCGTACTAGCGGGGGTGTGGGGAAAGAGACCCAGTACTTC.

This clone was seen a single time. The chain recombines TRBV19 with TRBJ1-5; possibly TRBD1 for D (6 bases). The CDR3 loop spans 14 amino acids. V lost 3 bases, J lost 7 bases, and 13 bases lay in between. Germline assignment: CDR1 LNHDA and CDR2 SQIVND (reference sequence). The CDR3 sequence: CASSINRESQPQHF. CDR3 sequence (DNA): TGTGCCAGTAGTATTAACAGGGAGAGCCAGCCCCAGCATTTT.

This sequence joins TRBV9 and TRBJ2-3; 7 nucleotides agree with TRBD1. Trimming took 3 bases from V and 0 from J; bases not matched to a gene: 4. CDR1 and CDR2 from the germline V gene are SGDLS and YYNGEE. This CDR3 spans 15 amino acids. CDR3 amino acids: CASSGLQGSTDTQYF. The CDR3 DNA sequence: TGTGCCAGCAGCGGCCTACAGGGGAGCACAGATACGCAGTATTTT.

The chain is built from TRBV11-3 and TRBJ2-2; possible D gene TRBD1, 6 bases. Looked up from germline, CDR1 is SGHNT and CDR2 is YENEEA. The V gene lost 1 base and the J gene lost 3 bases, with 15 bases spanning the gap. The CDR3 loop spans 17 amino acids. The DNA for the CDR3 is TGTGCCAGCAGCTTAGGTCGGGCAGGGGCGGACACCGGGGAGCTGTTTTTT. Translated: CASSLGRAGADTGELFF.

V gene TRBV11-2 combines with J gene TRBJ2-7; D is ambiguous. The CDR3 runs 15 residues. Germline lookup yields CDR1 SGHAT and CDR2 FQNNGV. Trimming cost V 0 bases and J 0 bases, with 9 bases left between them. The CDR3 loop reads CASSLDQVGSYEQYF. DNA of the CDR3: TGTGCCAGCAGCTTAGATCAGGTGGGCTCCTACGAGCAGTACTTC.

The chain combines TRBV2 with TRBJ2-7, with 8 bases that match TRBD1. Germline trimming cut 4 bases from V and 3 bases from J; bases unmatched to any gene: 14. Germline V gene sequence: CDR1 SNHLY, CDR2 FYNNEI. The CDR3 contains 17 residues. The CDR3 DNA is TGTGCCAGCAGTGGTAGGACAGGGCCCGTCCGGATCTACGAGCAGTACTTC. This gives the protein CASSGRTGPVRIYEQYF.

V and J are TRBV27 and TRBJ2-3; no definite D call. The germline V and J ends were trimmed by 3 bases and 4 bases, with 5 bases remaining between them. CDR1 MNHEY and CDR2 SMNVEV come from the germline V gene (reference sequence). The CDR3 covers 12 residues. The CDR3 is CASSFSADTQYF. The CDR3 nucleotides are TGTGCCAGCAGTTTTAGTGCAGATACGCAGTATTTT.